Sequencing of this T cell receptor beta chain was carried out in a study of T cells in Graves' hyperthyroidism and ophthalmopathy. Germline values: CDR1 SGHKS, CDR2 YYEKEE (reference sequence). Trimming pared 3 bases from V and 9 bases from J, leaving 10 bases between. This CDR3 is built from 11 residues. Whole-study results and caveats: Before onset, ophthalmopathy was predicted by the model a median roughly 6.4 months earlier.

A remark on this clonotype: Its matching antigen is unknown.

Exclusion followed for patients with uncontrolled infection, other autoimmune disease, pregnancy or lactation. Source material for PBMCs was about 11 ml fresh peripheral blood. Authors of the study amplified TCR beta CDR3 regions from RNA transcripts. HTBI primers were employed in a first-round RT-PCR of the TCR CDR3. Using its own MiXCR run on the multiplex PCR reads, TCRdb lists one record per CDR3 protein. The table shows around 34,000 distinct CDR3 sequences, with around 52% occurring only once. The origin of this receptor is a middle-aged woman with Graves' ophthalmopathy. The sample was blood. V usage is TRBV5-5 and J usage is TRBJ2-7; D unresolved. For the CDR3, the DNA is TGTGCCAGCAGCTCATCCTACAGGCAGTACTTC. Translation: CASSSSYRQYF.